The source of this T cell receptor (beta chain) is a study of CD8+ T cells in alopecia areata. The CDR3 runs 13 residues. Germline lookup yields CDR1 SEHNR and CDR2 FQNEAQ (reference sequence). The V end lost 1 base, the J end lost 2 bases, and 5 bases lay between the germline ends. As regards this clone: Its antigen is unknown. Additional DNA sequences in this sample encode the identical CDR3.

Study outcomes and limitations: Scalp sequencing also captures normal skin's resident alphabeta T cells. Affected scalp, especially in alopecia totalis/universalis, had a higher clonality than normal scalp did.

Reverse transcribed after extraction, RNA yielded cDNA as the sequencing template. Generated by immunoSEQ multiplex PCR, the TCRdb table keeps only in-frame clones and is missing some. The sample shows 95,000 to 120,000 clones, over 55% of them seen only once. This clonotype was sampled from a human donor with alopecia areata. Material: NKG2D-low CD8+ T cells sorted from blood. The J gene is TRBJ2-5, the V gene TRBV7-9; D not resolved. The CDR3 loop is CASSLVGQETQYF. CDR3 coding DNA: TGTGCCAGCAGCTTAGTCGGACAAGAGACCCAGTACTTC.